This entry features one T cell receptor beta chain sequence. The sample originates from a study of blood T cell repertoires in COVID-19. Background on the study: From the United States, Italy and Spain came samples of acute and convalescent COVID-19. The analysed material was cDNA or gDNA that came from T cells, B-cell-depleted T cells, or PBMCs.

Under the authors' procedure: Researchers report that nucleated cell counts were estimated from reference gene primer amplification. TCRdb keeps only in-frame clones here, not all; method: immunoSEQ multiplex PCR. D and trimming come from the DNA, and the V and J calls and clone size come from that table. Of 77,000 or so clones in the sample, under 80% were seen once. The V and J ends lost 3 bases and 2 bases respectively, with 19 bases between them. Germline values: CDR1 SGHNT, CDR2 YYREEE (reference sequence). The CDR3 covers 17 residues. Sequencing was carried out using peripheral blood. The receptor was isolated from a woman older than 75 with active or convalescent COVID-19. This chain links TRBV5-4 with TRBJ2-3; maybe TRBD2 (7 bases). The chain's CDR3 is CASSSGVGGQHTDTQYF. DNA of the CDR3: TGTGCCAGCAGCTCGGGCGTGGGGGGGCAACACACAGATACGCAGTATTTT.